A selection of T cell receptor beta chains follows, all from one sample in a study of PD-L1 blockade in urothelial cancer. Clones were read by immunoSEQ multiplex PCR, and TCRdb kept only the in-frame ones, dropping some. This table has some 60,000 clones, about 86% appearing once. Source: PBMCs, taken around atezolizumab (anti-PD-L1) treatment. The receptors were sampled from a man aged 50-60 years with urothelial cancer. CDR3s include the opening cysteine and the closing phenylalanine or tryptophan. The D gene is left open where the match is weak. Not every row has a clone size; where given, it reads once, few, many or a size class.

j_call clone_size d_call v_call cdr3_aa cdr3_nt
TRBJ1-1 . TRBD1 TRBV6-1 CASSGGQRMNTEAFF TGTGCCAGCAGTGGGGGACAGAGGATGAACACTGAAGCTTTCTTT
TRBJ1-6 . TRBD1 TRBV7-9 CASTASQGANSPLHF TGTGCCAGCACCGCTTCTCAGGGGGCCAATTCACCCCTCCACTTT
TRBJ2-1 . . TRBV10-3 CAISSVSEQFF TGTGCCATCAGTTCGGTCTCTGAGCAGTTCTTC
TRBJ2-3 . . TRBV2 CASRRTDTQYF TGTGCCAGCAGGAGGACAGATACGCAGTATTTT
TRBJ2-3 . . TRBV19 CATSTGLLTDTQYF TGTGCCACCTCGACGGGACTGCTCACAGATACGCAGTATTTT
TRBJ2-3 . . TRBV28 CASSLYLADTQYF TGTGCCAGCAGTTTATATCTAGCAGATACGCAGTATTTT
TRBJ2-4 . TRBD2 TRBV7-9 CASSQAGAGLRSKNIQYF TGTGCCAGCAGCCAGGCGGGAGCGGGGCTACGGTCCAAAAACATTCAGTACTTC
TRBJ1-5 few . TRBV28 CASKQLGQPQHF TGTGCCAGCAAACAGTTGGGTCAGCCCCAGCATTTT
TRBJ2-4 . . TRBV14 CASSQELRGSIQYF TGTGCCAGCAGCCAAGAGTTAAGGGGATCCATTCAGTACTTC
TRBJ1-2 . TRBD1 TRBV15 CATSRATTGIDGYTF TGTGCCACCAGCAGAGCTACGACAGGGATTGATGGCTACACCTTC
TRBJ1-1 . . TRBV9 CASSVGRGVNTEAFF TGTGCCAGCAGCGTAGGTCGGGGAGTGAACACTGAAGCTTTCTTT
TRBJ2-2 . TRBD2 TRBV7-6 CASSSPSGATGELFF TGTGCCAGCAGCTCACCTAGCGGAGCCACCGGGGAGCTGTTTTTT
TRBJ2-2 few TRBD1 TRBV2 CASRQDRVNTGELFF TGTGCCAGCAGACAGGACAGGGTAAACACCGGGGAGCTGTTTTTT
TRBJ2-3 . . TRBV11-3 CASSHRVQGTDTQYF TGTGCCAGCAGCCACAGGGTCCAGGGCACAGATACGCAGTATTTT
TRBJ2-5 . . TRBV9 CASSVGSRETQYF TGTGCCAGCAGCGTAGGGTCGCGAGAGACCCAGTACTTC
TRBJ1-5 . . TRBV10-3 CATAPRQPDNQPQHF TGTGCCACCGCTCCGCGACAGCCGGACAATCAGCCCCAGCATTTT
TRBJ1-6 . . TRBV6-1 CASSGTGLPNSPLHF TGTGCCAGCAGTGGTACAGGGCTCCCGAATTCACCCCTCCACTTT
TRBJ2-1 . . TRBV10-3 CAITIRQGRQFF TGTGCCATCACTATTCGACAAGGGAGGCAGTTCTTC
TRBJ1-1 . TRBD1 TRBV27 CASSSRGTGEAFF TGTGCCAGCAGTTCCAGGGGGACAGGTGAAGCTTTCTTT
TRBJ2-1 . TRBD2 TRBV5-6 CASSLGAGGPYEQFF TGTGCCAGCAGCTTGGGAGCGGGAGGGCCTTATGAGCAGTTCTTC
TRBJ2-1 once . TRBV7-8 CASSQNRAQSYNEQFF TGTGCCAGCAGCCAAAACAGGGCACAGTCCTACAATGAGCAGTTCTTC
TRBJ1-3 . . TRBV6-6 CASSYGGAGNTIYF TGTGCCAGCAGTTACGGGGGGGCTGGAAACACCATATATTTT
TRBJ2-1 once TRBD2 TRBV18 CASSPPPSGNEQFF TGTGCCAGCTCACCACCCCCTAGCGGCAATGAGCAGTTCTTC
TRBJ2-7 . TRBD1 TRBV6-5 CASKTGGDYEQYF TGTGCCAGCAAAACAGGGGGCGATTACGAGCAGTACTTC
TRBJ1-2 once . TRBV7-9 CASSQTGNYGYTF TGTGCCAGCAGCCAAACAGGGAACTATGGCTACACCTTC
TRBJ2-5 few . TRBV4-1 CASSQASQGYQETQYF TGCGCCAGCAGCCAAGCGTCGCAGGGGTACCAAGAGACCCAGTACTTC
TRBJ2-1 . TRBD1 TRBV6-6 CASTPGQFYNEQFF TGTGCCAGCACCCCGGGACAGTTCTACAATGAGCAGTTCTTC
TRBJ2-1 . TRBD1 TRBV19 CASSISRTGGSEQFF TGTGCCAGTAGTATAAGCCGAACAGGGGGCAGTGAGCAGTTCTTC
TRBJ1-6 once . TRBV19 CASTRGKDSTPLHF TGTGCCAGTACCCGGGGAAAGGACTCGACACCCCTCCACTTT
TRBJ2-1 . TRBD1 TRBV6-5 CASSQDRGRRQFF TGTGCCAGCAGCCAGGACAGGGGAAGGAGGCAGTTCTTC
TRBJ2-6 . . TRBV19 CASRGLVSGANVLTF TGTGCCAGTCGCGGACTCGTCTCTGGGGCCAACGTCCTGACTTTC
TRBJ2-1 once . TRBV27 CASQLRSGYNEQFF TGTGCCAGCCAATTACGGTCCGGCTACAATGAGCAGTTCTTC
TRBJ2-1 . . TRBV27 CASSLMPTTLYNEQFF TGTGCCAGCAGTTTAATGCCCACTACCCTCTACAATGAGCAGTTCTTC
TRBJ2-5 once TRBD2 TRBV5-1 CASSLRGSGRAGETQYF TGCGCCAGCAGCTTGAGAGGTAGCGGGAGGGCCGGAGAGACCCAGTACTTC
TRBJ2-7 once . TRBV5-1 CASSLDGGSYEQYF TGCGCCAGCAGCTTGGACGGGGGATCCTACGAGCAGTACTTC
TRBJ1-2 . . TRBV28 CASSFDSVYGYTF TGTGCCAGCAGTTTCGACAGCGTCTATGGCTACACCTTC
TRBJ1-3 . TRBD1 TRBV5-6 CASSLGQGVISGNTIYF TGTGCCAGCAGCTTGGGACAGGGGGTTATCTCTGGAAACACCATATATTTT
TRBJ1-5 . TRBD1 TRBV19 CASSISIQGTQPQHF TGTGCCAGTAGTATATCGATACAGGGGACTCAGCCCCAGCATTTT
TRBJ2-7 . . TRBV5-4 CASSSFKSSYEQYF TGTGCCAGCAGCTCGTTCAAGAGCTCCTACGAGCAGTACTTC
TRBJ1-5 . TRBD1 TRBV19 CASRPGQASNQPQHF TGTGCCAGTAGGCCGGGACAGGCAAGCAATCAGCCCCAGCATTTT
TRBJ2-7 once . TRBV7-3 CASSKTSSAYEQYF TGTGCCAGCAGTAAAACATCTAGCGCGTACGAGCAGTACTTC
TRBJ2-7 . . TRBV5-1 CASSLAAQPRDEQYF TGCGCCAGCAGCTTGGCAGCGCAGCCCCGGGACGAGCAGTACTTC
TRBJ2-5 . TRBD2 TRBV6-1 CASSGSSGSHETQYF TGTGCCAGCAGTGGTTCTAGCGGGAGTCATGAGACCCAGTACTTC
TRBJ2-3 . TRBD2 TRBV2 CASSEGLLAGKDTQYF TGTGCCAGCAGTGAAGGGTTACTAGCGGGAAAAGATACGCAGTATTTT
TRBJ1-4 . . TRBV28 CASSPWAGGREKLFF TGTGCCAGCAGTCCGTGGGCGGGGGGCCGGGAAAAACTGTTTTTT
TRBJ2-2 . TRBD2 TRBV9 CASSKMSSGSTGELFF TGTGCCAGCAGCAAGATGTCTAGCGGGAGTACCGGGGAGCTGTTTTTT
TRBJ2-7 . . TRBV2 CASSEGQRVRKYF TGTGCCAGCAGTGAAGGACAGAGAGTTCGTAAGTACTTC